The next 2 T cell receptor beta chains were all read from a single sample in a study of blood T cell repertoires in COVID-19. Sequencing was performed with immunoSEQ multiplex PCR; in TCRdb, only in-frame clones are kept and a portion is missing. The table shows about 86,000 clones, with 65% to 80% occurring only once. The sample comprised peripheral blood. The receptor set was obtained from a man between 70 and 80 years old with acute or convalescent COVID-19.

The CDR3 DNA is TGTGCCAGCTCACCACCGGGGCGGGGGTCCTACAATGAGCAGTTCTTC. Protein product: CASSPPGRGSYNEQFF. V is TRBV18 and J is TRBJ2-1; 7 nucleotides line up with TRBD2. Trimming removed 0 bases from V and 1 base from J; junction bases left unmatched: 3. This CDR3 has 16 residues. CDR1 is KGHSH and CDR2 is LQKENI in the germline V gene.

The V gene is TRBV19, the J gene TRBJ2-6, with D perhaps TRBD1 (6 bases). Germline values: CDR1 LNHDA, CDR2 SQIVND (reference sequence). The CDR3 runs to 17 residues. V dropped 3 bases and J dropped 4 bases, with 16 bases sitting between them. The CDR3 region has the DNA TGTGCCAGTAGTATCGTAGACAGGTGGCTAGGGGCCAACGTCCTGACTTTC. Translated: CASSIVDRWLGANVLTF.